The rows below give T cell receptor beta chains drawn from one sample of a study of blood T cell repertoires in COVID-19. Measured with immunoSEQ multiplex PCR; TCRdb has only the in-frame clones, and not every one. The data show hundreds of thousands of clones, roughly 89% seen once. The sample consisted of peripheral blood. Every receptor here comes from a man aged 18-30 years with COVID-19, enrolled during active disease. Each CDR3 is given with its conserved first and last residue. The D gene is left open where the match is weak. Clone sizes are given selectively: once, few, many, or a class where the clone is expanded.

>NA|TRBV5-1|TRBJ2-3|NA
CASQLNGGTDTQYF
TGCGCCAGCCAGTTAAACGGGGGTACAGATACGCAGTATTTT
>NA|TRBV2|TRBJ1-1|NA
CASSERTSEAFF
TGTGCCAGCAGTGAAAGAACTTCTGAAGCTTTCTTT
>TRBD1|TRBV6-1|TRBJ2-1|NA
CASSEVGQGNEQFF
TGTGCCAGCAGTGAAGTGGGACAGGGGAATGAGCAGTTCTTC
>NA|TRBV4-1|TRBJ2-7|NA
CASSQGMAYEQYF
TGCGCCAGCAGCCAGGGCATGGCCTACGAGCAGTACTTC
>TRBD2|TRBV5-1|TRBJ2-5|NA
CASSLGTSGGQETQYF
TGCGCCAGCAGCTTGGGGACTAGCGGGGGACAAGAGACCCAGTACTTC
>TRBD1|TRBV7-9|TRBJ1-5|NA
CASSLAGGNNQPQHF
TGTGCCAGCAGCTTAGCAGGGGGCAACAATCAGCCCCAGCATTTT
>TRBD1|TRBV19|TRBJ1-4|NA
CASRPGQGNEKLFF
TGTGCCAGTAGACCGGGACAGGGGAATGAAAAACTGTTTTTT
>NA|TRBV3-1/TRBV3-2|TRBJ1-4|few
CASSQDYRGLFF
TGTGCCAGCAGCCAAGATTACCGGGGACTGTTTTTT
>NA|TRBV5-1|TRBJ1-4|NA
CASSFGQNGSKEKLFF
TGCGCCAGCAGCTTCGGACAGAATGGGTCCAAAGAAAAACTGTTTTTT
>TRBD1|TRBV4-1|TRBJ2-3|NA
CASSQDHGGQGYTQYF
TGCGCCAGCAGCCAAGATCACGGGGGACAGGGGTATACGCAGTATTTT
>NA|TRBV6-1|TRBJ1-1|NA
CASSEGPGQNTEAFF
TGTGCCAGCAGTGAAGGACCGGGACAGAACACTGAAGCTTTCTTT
>NA|TRBV7-9|TRBJ2-7|NA
CASSWGVGYEQYF
TGTGCCAGCAGCTGGGGGGTTGGATACGAGCAGTACTTC
>NA|TRBV10-3|TRBJ2-1|NA
CAISTIQGGEQFF
TGTGCCATCAGCACTATTCAGGGCGGCGAGCAGTTCTTC
>TRBD2|TRBV5-1|TRBJ2-7|NA
CASSLSSGKRGYEQYF
TGCGCCAGCAGCTTGAGCAGCGGGAAGCGAGGCTACGAGCAGTACTTC
>NA|TRBV19|TRBJ1-1|NA
CASSIADRLNTEAFF
TGTGCCAGTAGTATAGCTGACAGGTTGAACACTGAAGCTTTCTTT
>TRBD2|TRBV19|TRBJ2-1|NA
CASSMGGTSGGPLSDEQFF
TGTGCCAGTAGTATGGGTGGGACTAGCGGGGGGCCCCTATCGGATGAGCAGTTCTTC
>NA|TRBV3-1/TRBV3-2|TRBJ1-2|NA
CASSHITGVNYGYTF
TGTGCCAGCAGCCATATAACCGGGGTTAACTATGGCTACACCTTC